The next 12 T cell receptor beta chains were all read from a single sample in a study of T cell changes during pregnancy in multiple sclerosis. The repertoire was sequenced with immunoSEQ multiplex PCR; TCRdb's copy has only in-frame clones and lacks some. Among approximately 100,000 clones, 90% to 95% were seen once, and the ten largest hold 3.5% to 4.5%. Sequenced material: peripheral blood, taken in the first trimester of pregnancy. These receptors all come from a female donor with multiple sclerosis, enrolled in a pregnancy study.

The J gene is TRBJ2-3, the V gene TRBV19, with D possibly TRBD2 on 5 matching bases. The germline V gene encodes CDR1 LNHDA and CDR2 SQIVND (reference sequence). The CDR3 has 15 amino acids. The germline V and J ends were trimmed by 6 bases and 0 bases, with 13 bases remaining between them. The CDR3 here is CASRRTDSSTDTQYF. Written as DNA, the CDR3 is TGTGCCAGTAGACGGACGGACTCTAGCACAGATACGCAGTATTTT.

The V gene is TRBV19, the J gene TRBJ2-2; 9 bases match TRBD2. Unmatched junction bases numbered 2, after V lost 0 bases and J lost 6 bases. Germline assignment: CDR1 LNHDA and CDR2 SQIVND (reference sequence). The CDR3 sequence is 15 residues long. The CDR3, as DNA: TGTGCCAGTAGTATAGAGGCTAGCGGGGCCGGGGAGCTGTTTTTT. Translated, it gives CASSIEASGAGELFF.

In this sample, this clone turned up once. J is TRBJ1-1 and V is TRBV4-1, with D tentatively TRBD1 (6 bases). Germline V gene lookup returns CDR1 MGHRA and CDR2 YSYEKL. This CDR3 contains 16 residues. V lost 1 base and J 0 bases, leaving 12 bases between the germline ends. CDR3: CASSQGTARMNTEAFF. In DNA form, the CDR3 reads TGCGCCAGCAGCCAAGGGACAGCGCGAATGAACACTGAAGCTTTCTTT.

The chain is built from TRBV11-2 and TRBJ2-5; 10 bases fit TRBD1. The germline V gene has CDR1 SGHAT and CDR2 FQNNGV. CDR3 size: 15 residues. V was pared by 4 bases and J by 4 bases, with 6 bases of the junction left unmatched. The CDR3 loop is CASSSGQGYPETQYF. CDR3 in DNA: TGTGCCAGCAGCTCGGGACAGGGGTACCCAGAGACCCAGTACTTC.

CDR3 sequence: CASSFRGGHYGYTF. DNA for the CDR3: TGTGCCAGCAGTTTCCGGGGAGGGCACTATGGCTACACCTTC. The chain has TRBV27 and TRBJ1-2, with D uncertain. V shed 3 bases and J shed 3 bases, with 11 bases lying between them. The CDR3 totals 14 residues. Germline CDR1 is MNHEY and CDR2 is SMNVEV (reference sequence).

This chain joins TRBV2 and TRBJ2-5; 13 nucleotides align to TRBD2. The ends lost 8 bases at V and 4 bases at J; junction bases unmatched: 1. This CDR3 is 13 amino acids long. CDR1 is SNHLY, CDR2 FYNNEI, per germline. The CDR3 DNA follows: TGTGCCAGCCGGACTAGCGGGGGAGAGACCCAGTACTTC. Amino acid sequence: CASRTSGGETQYF. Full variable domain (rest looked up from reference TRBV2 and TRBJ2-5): EPEVTQTPSHQVTQMGQEVILRCVPISNHLYFYWYRQILGQKVEFLVSFYNNEISEKSEIFDDQFSVERPDGSNFTLKIRSTKLEDSAMYFCASRTSGGETQYFGPGTRLLVL.

The CDR3 loop reads CASSLVDGARVTEAFF. CDR3 sequence (DNA): TGCGCCAGCAGCTTGGTCGATGGGGCGCGAGTCACTGAAGCTTTCTTT. The rearrangement links TRBV5-1 to TRBJ1-1, with D possibly matching TRBD1 (5 bases). Germline CDR1 and CDR2: SGHRS and YFSETQ. V gave up 0 bases and J gave up 4 bases, with 16 bases separating them. CDR3 length: 16 amino acids.

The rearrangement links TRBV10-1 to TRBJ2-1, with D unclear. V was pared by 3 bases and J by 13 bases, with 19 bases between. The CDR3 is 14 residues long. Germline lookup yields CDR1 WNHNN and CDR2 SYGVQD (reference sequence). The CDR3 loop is CASSDGMARSYQFF. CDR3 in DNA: TGCGCCAGCAGTGATGGTATGGCGAGGTCGTATCAGTTCTTC.

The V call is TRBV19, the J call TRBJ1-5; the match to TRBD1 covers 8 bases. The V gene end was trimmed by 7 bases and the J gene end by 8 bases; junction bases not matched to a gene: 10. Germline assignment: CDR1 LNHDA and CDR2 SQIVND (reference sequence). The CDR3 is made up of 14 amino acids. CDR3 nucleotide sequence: TGTGCCAGTAAAGTTGGACAGGGCGGGGAGCCCCAGCATTTT. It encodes CASKVGQGGEPQHF.

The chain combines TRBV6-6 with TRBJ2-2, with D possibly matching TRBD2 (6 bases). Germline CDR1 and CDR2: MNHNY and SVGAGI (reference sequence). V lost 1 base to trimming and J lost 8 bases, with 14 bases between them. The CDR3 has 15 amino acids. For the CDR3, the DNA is TGTGCCAGCAGTTACTTGGCGGGGATGGAGGGGGAGCTGTTTTTT. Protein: CASSYLAGMEGELFF.

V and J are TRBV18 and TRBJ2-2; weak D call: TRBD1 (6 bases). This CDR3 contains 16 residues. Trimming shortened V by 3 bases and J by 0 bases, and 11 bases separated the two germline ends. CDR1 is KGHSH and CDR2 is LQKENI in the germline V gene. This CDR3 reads CASSPGTLANTGELFF. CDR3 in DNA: TGTGCCAGCTCACCGGGGACACTCGCGAACACCGGGGAGCTGTTTTTT.

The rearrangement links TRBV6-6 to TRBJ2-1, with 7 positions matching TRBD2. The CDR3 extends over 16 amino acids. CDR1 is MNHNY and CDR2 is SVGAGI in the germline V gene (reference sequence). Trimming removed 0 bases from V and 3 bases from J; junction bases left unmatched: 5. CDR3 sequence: CASSYSAGLVYNEQFF. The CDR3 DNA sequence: TGTGCCAGCAGTTACTCGGCCGGACTAGTCTACAATGAGCAGTTCTTC.